This paragraph reports one TCR beta chain. V lost 2 bases and J 4 bases, leaving 8 bases between the germline ends. Germline loops: CDR1 KGHSH, CDR2 LQKENI. The CDR3 has 13 amino acids. This specimen comes from a study of control samples from healthy donors and cancer patients. Clones were read by immunoSEQ multiplex PCR, and TCRdb kept only the in-frame ones, dropping some. The sample has 150,000 to 200,000 clones; 90% to 95% are singletons. This TCR came from a woman aged 25 to 39 in good health. The rearrangement links TRBV18 to TRBJ2-5; maybe TRBD1 (5 bases). Material for sequencing was blood. Here the CDR3 reads CASSPTTAETQYF. CDR3 DNA sequence: TGTGCCAGCTCACCAACGACAGCAGAGACCCAGTACTTC.